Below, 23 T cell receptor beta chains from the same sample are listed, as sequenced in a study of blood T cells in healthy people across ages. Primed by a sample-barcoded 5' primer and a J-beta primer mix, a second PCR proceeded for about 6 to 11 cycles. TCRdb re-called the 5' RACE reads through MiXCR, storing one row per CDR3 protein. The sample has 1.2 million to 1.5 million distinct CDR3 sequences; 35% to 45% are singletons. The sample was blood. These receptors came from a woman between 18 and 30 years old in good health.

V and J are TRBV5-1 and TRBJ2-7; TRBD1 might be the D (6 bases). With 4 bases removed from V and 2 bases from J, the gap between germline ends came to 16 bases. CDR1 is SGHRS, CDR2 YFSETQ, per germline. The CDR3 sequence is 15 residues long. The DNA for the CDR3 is TGCGCCAGCAGCCCCCGGGACACCGAAACCTACGAGCAGTACTTC. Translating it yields CASSPRDTETYEQYF. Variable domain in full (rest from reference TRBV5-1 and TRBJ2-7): KAGVTQTPRYLIKTRGQQVTLSCSPISGHRSVSWYQQTPGQGLQFLFEYFSETQRNKGNFPGRFSGRQFSNSRSEMNVSTLELGDSALYLCASSPRDTETYEQYFGPGTRLTVT.

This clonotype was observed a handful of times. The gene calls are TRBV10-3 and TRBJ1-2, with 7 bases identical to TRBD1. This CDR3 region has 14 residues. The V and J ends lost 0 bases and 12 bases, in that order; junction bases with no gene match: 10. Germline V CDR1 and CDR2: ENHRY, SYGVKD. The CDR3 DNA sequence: TGTGCCATCAGTGAGTCCGGGACAGAGATCCAGGACACCTTC. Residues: CAISESGTEIQDTF.

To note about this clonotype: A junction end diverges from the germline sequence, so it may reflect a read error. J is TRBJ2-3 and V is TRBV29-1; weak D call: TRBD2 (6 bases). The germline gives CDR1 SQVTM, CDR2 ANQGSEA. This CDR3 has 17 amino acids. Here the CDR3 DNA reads TGCATCGTTTTCGGAGAGTCGGGACTGGAAGTAACAGATACGCAGTATTTT. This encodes CIVFGESGLEVTDTQYF.

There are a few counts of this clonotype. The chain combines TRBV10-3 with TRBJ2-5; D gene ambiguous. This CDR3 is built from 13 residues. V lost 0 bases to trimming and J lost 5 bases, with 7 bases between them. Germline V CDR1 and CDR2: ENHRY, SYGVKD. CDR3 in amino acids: CAISESSPETQYF. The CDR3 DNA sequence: TGTGCCATCAGTGAGTCGAGCCCCGAGACCCAGTACTTC.

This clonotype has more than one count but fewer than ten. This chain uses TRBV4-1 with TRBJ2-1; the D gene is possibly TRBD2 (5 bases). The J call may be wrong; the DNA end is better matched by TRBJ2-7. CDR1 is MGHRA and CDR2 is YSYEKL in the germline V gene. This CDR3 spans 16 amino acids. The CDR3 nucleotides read TGCGCCAGCAGCCAAGGGTCAGTGGAGGTCTACAATGAGCAGTACTTC. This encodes CASSQGSVEVYNEQYF.

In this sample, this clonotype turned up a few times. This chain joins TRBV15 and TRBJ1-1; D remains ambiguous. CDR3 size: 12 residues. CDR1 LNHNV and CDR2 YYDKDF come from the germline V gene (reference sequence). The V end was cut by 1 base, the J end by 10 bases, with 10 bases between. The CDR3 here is CATSRGAVRAFF. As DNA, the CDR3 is TGTGCCACCAGCAGAGGAGCAGTCCGAGCTTTCTTT.

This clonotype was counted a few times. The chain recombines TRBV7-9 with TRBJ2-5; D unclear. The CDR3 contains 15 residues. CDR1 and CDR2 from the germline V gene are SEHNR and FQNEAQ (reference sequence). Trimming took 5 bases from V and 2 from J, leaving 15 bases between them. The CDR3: CASSLVETRQETQYF. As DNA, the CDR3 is TGTGCCAGCAGCCTGGTCGAGACAAGACAAGAGACCCAGTACTTC. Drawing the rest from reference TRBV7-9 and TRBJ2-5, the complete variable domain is DTGVSQNPRHKITKRGQNVTFRCDPISEHNRLYWYRQTLGQGPEFLTYFQNEAQLEKSRLLSDRFSAERPKGSFSTLEIQRTEQGDSAMYLCASSLVETRQETQYFGPGTRLLVL.

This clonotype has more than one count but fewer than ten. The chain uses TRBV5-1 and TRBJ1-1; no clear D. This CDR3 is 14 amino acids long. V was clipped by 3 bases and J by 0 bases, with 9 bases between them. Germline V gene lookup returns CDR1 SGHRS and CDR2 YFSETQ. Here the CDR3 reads CASSSYRMNTEAFF. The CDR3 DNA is TGCGCCAGCAGCTCATACCGTATGAACACTGAAGCTTTCTTT.

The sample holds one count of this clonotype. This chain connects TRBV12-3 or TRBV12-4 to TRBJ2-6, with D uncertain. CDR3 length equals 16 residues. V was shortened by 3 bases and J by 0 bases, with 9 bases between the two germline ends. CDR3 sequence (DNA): TGTGCCAGCAGTTTTTGGGCTGGCTCTGGGGCCAACGTCCTGACTTTC. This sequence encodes CASSFWAGSGANVLTF.

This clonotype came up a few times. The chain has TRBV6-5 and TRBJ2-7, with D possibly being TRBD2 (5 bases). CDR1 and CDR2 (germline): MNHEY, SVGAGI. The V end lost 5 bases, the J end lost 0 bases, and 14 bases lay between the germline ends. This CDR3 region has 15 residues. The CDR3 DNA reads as TGTGCCAGCAGTAAACTTGGACTGAGCTCCTACGAGCAGTACTTC. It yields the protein CASSKLGLSSYEQYF.

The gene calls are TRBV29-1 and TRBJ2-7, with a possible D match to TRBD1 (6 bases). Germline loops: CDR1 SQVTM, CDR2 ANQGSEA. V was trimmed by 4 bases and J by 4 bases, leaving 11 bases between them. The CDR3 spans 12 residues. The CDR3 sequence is CSVVGHRYEQYF. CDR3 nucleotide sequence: TGCAGCGTTGTGGGACACCGTTACGAGCAGTACTTC.

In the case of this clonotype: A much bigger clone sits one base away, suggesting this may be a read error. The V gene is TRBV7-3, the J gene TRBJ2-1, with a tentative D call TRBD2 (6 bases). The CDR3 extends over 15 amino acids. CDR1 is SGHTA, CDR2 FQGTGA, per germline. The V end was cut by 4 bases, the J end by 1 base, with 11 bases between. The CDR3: CASSWDGGSYNEQFF. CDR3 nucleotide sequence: TGTGCCAGCAGCTGGGACGGGGGATCCTACAATGAGCAGTTCTTC.

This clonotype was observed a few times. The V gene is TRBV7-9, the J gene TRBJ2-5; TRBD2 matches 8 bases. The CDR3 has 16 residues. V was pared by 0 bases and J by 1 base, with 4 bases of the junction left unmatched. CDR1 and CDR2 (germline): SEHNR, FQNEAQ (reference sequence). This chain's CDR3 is CASSLAITSGQETQYF. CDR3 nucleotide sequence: TGTGCCAGCAGCTTAGCGATAACTAGCGGCCAAGAGACCCAGTACTTC. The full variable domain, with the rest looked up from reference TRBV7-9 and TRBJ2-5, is DTGVSQNPRHKITKRGQNVTFRCDPISEHNRLYWYRQTLGQGPEFLTYFQNEAQLEKSRLLSDRFSAERPKGSFSTLEIQRTEQGDSAMYLCASSLAITSGQETQYFGPGTRLLVL.

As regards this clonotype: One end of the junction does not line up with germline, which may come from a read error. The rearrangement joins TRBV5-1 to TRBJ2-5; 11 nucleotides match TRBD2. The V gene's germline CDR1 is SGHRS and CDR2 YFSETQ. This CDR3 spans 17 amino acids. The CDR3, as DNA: TGCGCCGGCAGCTTGGAGGGACTAGCGGAATACCAAGAGACCCAGTACTTC. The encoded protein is CAGSLEGLAEYQETQYF. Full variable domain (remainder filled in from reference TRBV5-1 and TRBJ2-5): KAGVTQTPRYLIKTRGQQVTLSCSPISGHRSVSWYQQTPGQGLQFLFEYFSETQRNKGNFPGRFSGRQFSNSRSEMNVSTLELGDSALYLCAGSLEGLAEYQETQYFGPGTRLLVL.

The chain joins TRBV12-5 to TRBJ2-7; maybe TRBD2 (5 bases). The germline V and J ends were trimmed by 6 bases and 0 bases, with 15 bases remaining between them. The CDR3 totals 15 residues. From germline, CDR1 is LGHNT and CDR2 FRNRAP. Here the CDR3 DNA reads TGTGCTAGTGGCACTGACTATCCCGTCTCCTACGAGCAGTACTTC. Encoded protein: CASGTDYPVSYEQYF.

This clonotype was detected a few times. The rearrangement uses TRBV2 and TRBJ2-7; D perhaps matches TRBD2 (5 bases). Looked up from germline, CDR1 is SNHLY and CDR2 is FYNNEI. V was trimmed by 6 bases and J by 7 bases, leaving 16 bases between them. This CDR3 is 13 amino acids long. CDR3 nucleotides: TGTGCCAGCAGCCCATTGGGAGTTCGGGAGCAGTACTTC. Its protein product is CASSPLGVREQYF.

The CDR3 DNA is TGTGCCAGCAGTTCAGCTTCGACTAGCGGGGGGGACAATGAGCAGTTCTTC. As protein: CASSSASTSGGDNEQFF. The chain carries TRBV28 and TRBJ2-1; TRBD2 matches 14 bases. CDR1 MDHEN and CDR2 SYDVKM come from the germline V gene. This CDR3 has 17 amino acids. V shed 4 bases and J 5 bases; nucleotides not matched to a gene: 7.

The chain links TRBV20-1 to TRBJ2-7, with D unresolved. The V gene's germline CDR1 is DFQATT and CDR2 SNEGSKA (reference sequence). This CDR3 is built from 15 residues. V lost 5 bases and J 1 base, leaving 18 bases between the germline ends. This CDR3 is CSAADGQKISYEQYF. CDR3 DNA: TGCAGTGCTGCGGATGGGCAGAAGATTTCCTACGAGCAGTACTTC.

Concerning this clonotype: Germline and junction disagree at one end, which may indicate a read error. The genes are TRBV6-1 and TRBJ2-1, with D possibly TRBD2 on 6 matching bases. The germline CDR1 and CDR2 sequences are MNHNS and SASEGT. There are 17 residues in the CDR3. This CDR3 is CASSEGGLLVTGNEQFF. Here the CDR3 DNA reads TGTGCCAGCAGCGAAGGCGGACTACTTGTAACCGGCAATGAGCAGTTCTTC.

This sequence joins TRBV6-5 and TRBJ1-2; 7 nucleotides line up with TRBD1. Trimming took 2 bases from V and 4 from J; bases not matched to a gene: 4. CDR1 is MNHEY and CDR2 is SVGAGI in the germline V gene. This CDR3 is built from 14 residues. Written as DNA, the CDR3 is TGTGCCAGCAGTTACGGGGGGACAGCCTATGGCTACACCTTC. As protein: CASSYGGTAYGYTF.

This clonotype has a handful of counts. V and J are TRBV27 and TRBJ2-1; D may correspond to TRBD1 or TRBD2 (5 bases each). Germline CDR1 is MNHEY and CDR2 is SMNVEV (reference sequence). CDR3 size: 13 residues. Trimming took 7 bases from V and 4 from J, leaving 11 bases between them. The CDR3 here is CASTGTVYNEQFF. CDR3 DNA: TGTGCCAGCACCGGGACGGTTTACAATGAGCAGTTCTTC.

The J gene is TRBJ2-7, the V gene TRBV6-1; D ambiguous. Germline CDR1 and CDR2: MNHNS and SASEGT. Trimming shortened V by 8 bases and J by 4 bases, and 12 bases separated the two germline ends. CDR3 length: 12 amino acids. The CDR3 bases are TGTGCCAGCGGTTCGACATTTTACGAGCAGTACTTC. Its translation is CASGSTFYEQYF.

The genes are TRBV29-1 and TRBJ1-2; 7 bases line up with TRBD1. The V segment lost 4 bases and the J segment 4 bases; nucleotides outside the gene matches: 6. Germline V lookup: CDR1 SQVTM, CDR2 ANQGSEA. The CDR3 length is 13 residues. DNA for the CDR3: TGCAGCGTTGGAGAGGGGGCTTTCTATGGCTACACCTTC. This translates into CSVGEGAFYGYTF.